The present T cell receptor (beta chain) was sequenced within a study of blood T cell repertoires in COVID-19 (dated by TCRdb to between 2020 and 2021). Regarding the complete study: The collaborator samples originated in the United States, Italy and Spain and spanned the acute and convalescent phases of COVID-19. The repertoires were made available in a free public database intended to serve as a resource for research on the immune response to SARS-CoV-2. The prospective study material was composed of cDNA or gDNA derived from T cells, B-cell-depleted T cells, or PBMCs. Samples came from the ongoing ImmuneRACE study (first 160 participants) plus 1,254 subjects from 6 global collaborators. HLA class I and class II types, where available, came from metadata supplied by the sample provider rather than from assay-based typing. Deeply sampled blood TCRbeta repertoires from subjects exposed to, actively infected with, or recovered from COVID-19 were included in the dataset. A de-identified subject ID, COVID-19 status, age in years and sex were almost always included in the sample metadata. Results and caveats for the whole study, not just this receptor: Clinical and demographic metadata were provided uncurated, with the amount varying by source and participant.

The immunoSEQ Assay, a bias-controlled multiplex PCR, was used to amplify TCRbeta CDR3 regions from genomic DNA. On the authors' methods: The number of nucleated cells in each sample was estimated from the amplification of reference gene primers within the assay. To quantify the absolute abundance of each unique TCRbeta CDR3 rearrangement, sequence reads were collapsed and filtered. For each sample, productive Simpson clonality was calculated as the square root of Simpson's diversity index over productive rearrangements. What TCRdb holds here is the immuneACCESS table cut down to in-frame rearrangements. Part of the clones is not present; checked against another copy, under half of the missing clones reflect an unresolved V gene, and the others are unexplained. Clonal size and the V and J genes are those of that table, whereas D and trimming came from the DNA. Recorded for this sample are roughly 95,000 clones; around 80% of them occurred a single time. Of the sample, 4.1% falls within the top ten clones.

Remarks on this clone: The antigen it recognizes is unknown. Qualities for individual bases were not recorded, and no much larger clone is one base off.

Whole blood was collected in K2EDTA tubes by collaborating institutions according to the institutions' own protocols. For TCRbeta analysis, collaborators shipped samples in one of three forms: frozen whole blood, isolated PBMCs, or DNA extracted from either of those sample types. The CDR3 numbers 15 residues from cysteine through phenylalanine. Just the 45-base CDR3 DNA is kept, in frame starting at base 1. CDR1 and CDR2 are drawn from the germline V gene: LGHNA, YNFKEQ. V and J are trimmed by 0 bases and 1 base, and the gene matches miss 1 base of the junction. This sequence uses TRBV4-2 and TRBJ2-5; 8 bases in between match TRBD1. Sequenced sample: peripheral blood. The origin of this receptor is a man between 60 and 70 years old with acute or convalescent COVID-19. The encoded CDR3 is CASSQEGQVQETQYF. The nucleotide sequence reads as follows: TGTGCCAGCAGCCAAGAGGGACAGGTCCAAGAGACCCAGTACTTC.